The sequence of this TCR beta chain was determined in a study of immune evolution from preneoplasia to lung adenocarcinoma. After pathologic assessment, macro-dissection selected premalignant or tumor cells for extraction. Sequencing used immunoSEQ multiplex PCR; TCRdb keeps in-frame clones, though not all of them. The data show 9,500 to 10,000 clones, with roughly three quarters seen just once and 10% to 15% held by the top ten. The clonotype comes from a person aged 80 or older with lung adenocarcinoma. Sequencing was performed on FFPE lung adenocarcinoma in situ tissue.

CDR3 nucleotide sequence: TGTGCCAGCAGCTCAGCAAGGTCGGGTGAGCAGTACTTC. Protein: CASSSARSGEQYF. The chain carries TRBV5-5 and TRBJ2-7; D unresolved. Germline V gives CDR1 SGHKS, CDR2 YYEKEE (reference sequence). The V end lost 3 bases, the J end lost 7 bases, and 14 bases lay between the germline ends. The CDR3 consists of 13 residues.